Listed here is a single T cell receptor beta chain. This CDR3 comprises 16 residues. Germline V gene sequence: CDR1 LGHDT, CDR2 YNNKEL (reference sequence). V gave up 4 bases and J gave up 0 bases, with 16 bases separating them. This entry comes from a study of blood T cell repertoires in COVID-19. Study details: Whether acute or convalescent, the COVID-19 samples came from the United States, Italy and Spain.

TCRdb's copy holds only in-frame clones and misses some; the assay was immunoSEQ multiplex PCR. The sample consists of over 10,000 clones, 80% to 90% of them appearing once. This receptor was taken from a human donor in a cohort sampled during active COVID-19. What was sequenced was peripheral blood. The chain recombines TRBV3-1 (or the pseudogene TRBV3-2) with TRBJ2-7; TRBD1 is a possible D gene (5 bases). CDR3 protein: CASSPFGASTSYEQYF. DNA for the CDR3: TGTGCCAGCAGCCCTTTTGGGGCTTCTACCTCCTACGAGCAGTACTTC.